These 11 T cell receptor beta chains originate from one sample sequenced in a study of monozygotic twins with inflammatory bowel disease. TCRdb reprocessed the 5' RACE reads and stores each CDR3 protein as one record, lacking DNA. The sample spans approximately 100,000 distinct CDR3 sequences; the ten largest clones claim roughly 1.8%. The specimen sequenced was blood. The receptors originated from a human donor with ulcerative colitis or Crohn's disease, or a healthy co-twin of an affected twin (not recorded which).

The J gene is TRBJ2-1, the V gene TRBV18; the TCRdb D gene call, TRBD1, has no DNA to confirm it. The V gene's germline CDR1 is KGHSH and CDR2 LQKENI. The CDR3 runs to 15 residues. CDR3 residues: CASSPGQTHTYEQFF.

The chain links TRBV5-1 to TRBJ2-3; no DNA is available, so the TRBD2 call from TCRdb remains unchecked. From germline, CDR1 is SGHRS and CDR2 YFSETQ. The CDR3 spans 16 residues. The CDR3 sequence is CASSLERYLPTDTQYF.

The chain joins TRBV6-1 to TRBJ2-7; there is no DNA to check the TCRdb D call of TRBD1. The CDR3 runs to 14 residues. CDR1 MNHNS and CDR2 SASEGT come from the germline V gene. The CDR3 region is CASSLGQGIYEQYF.

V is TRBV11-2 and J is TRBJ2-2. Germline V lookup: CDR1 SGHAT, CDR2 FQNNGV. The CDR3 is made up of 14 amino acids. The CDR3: CASSLDVLSRELFF.

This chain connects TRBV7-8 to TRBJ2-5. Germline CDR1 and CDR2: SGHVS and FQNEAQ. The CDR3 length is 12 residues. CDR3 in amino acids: CASSLSRETQYF.

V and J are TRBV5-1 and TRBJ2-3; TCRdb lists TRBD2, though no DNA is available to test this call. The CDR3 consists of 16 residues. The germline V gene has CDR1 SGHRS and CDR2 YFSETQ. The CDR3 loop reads CASSLGRGAPTDTQYF.

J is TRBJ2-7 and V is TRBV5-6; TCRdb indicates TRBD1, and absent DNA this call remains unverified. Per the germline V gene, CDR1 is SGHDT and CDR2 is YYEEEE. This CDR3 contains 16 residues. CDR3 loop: CASSPLTRGQKNEQYF.

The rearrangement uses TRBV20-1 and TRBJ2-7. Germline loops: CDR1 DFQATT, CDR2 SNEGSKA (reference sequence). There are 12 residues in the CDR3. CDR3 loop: CSAILGTYEQYF.

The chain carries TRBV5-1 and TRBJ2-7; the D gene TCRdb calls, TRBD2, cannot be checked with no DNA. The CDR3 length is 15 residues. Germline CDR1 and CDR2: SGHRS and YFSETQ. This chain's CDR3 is CASSLQSTGRYEQYF.

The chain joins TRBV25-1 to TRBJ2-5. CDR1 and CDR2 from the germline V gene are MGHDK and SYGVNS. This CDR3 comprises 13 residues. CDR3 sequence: CASSEGRQETQYF.

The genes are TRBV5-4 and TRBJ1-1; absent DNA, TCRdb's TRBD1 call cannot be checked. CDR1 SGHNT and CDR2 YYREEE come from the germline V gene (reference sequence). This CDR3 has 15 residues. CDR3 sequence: CASSLRGQRNTEAFF.